This entry concerns a single T cell receptor beta chain. The antigen is not known. Clones were read by immunoSEQ multiplex PCR, and TCRdb kept only the in-frame ones, dropping some. This table has roughly 120,000 clones, roughly 80% appearing once. The data stem from a study of radiation and T cells in renal cell carcinoma. Study-level results: Top tumor clonotypes rose in blood 2 weeks post-radiation, then contracted. No pretreatment tumor biopsies were available for baseline clonotypes.

The CDR3 extends over 12 amino acids. Germline lookup yields CDR1 SGHNT and CDR2 YENEEA. V was trimmed by 5 bases and J by 5 bases, leaving 9 bases between them. Time point in this sample: baseline pretreatment blood. Treatment: 15 Gy SBRT to primary tumor, nephrectomy 4 weeks later. After SBRT, blood was collected at 2 and 4 weeks, plus baseline. This receptor was obtained from a woman aged 55-69 years with renal cell carcinoma. Sequenced here: blood, sampled from a patient whose treatment included radiotherapy and nephrectomy. The V and J genes are TRBV11-3 and TRBJ2-5; D call uncertain. DNA for the CDR3: TGTGCCAGCAGCAGGAGCCGGGAGACCCAGTACTTC. It is translated as CASSRSRETQYF.